One T cell receptor beta chain is described in this entry. The sample is drawn from a study of blood T cell repertoires in COVID-19. Study information: The United States, Italy and Spain were the sources of the acute and convalescent COVID-19 samples. From T cells, B-cell-depleted T cells, or PBMCs came the material, which was cDNA or gDNA.

CDR1 and CDR2 from the germline V gene are MNHEY and SVGAGI. The CDR3 contains 15 residues. Trimming removed 2 bases from V and 4 bases from J, with 14 bases in between. In the authors' methods: By means of reference gene primer amplification, nucleated cell counts were estimated. This table comes from immunoSEQ multiplex PCR, and its TCRdb copy is limited to in-frame clones, with some not included. V and J calls and clone size come straight from that table; D and trimming were deduced from the DNA. Of about 67,000 clones listed, over 80% are singletons. The sample was peripheral blood. This clonotype was sampled from a man aged 50 or older with active COVID-19. This chain connects TRBV6-5 to TRBJ2-5; TRBD2 is a possible D gene (5 bases). Here the CDR3 reads CASSYRGNGVETQYF. DNA of the CDR3: TGTGCCAGCAGTTACAGAGGGAACGGGGTAGAGACCCAGTACTTC.